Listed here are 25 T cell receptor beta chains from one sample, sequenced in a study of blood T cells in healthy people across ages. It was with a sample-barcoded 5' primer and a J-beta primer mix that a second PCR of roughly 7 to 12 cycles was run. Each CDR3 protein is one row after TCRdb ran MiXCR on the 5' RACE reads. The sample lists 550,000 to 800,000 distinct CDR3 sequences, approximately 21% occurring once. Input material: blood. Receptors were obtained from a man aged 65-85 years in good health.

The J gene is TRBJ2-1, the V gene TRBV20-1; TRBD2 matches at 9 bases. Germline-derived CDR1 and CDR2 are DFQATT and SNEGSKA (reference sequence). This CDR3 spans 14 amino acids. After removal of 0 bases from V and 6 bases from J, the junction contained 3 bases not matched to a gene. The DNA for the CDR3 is TGCAGTGCTAGAGACGCGGGAGGGGTCAATGAGCAGTTCTTC. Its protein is CSARDAGGVNEQFF.

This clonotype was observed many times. The CDR3 DNA reads as TGTGCCAGCTCCCTGGGCCTAGCGGGCCACAATGAGCAGTTCTTC. Translation: CASSLGLAGHNEQFF. V is TRBV12-3 or TRBV12-4 and J is TRBJ2-1; 8 bases agree with TRBD2. V lost 8 bases to trimming and J lost 5 bases; unmatched junction nucleotides: 11. CDR3 length: 15 amino acids.

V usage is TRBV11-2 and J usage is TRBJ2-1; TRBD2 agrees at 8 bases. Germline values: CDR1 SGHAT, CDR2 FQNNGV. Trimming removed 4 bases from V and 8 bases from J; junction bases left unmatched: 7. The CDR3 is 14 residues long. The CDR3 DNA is TGTGCCAGCAGCTACCGGACTAGCTGGGATGAGCAGTTCTTC. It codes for CASSYRTSWDEQFF.

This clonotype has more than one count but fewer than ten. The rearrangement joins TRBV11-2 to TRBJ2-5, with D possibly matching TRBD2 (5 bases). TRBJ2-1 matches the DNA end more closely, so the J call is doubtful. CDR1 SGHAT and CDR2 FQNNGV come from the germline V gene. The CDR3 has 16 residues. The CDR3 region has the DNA TGTGCCAGCAGCTTAGCCGGGTCCCCTAGCATCTATGAGCAGTTCTTC. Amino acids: CASSLAGSPSIYEQFF.

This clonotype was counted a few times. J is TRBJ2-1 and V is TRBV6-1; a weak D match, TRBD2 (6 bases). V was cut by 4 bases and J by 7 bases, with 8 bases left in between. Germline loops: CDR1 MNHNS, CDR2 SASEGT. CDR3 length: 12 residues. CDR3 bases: TGTGCCAGCAGTGGGGAGGCGAATGAGCAGTTCTTC. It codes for CASSGEANEQFF.

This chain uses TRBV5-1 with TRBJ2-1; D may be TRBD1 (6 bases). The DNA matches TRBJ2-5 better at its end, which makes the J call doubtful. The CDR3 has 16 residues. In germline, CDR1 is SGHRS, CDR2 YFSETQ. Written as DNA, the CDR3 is TGCGCCAGCAGCTTGGGAGCCGGACAGTGGGAAGAGACCCAGTACTTC. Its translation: CASSLGAGQWEETQYF.

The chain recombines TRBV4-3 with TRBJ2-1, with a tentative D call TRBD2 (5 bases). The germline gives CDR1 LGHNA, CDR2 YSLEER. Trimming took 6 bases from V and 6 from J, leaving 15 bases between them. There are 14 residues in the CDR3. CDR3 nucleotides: TGCGCCAGCAGAGAGGGAAGTAGTAGCAATGAGCAGTTCTTC. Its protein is CASREGSSSNEQFF.

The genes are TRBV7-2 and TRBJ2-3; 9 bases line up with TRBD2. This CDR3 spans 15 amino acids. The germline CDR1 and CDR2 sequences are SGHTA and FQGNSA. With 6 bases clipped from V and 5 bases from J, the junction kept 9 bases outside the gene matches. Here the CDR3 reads CASSLVAGGGDTQYF. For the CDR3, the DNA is TGTGCCAGCAGTCTGGTCGCGGGAGGGGGAGATACGCAGTATTTT.

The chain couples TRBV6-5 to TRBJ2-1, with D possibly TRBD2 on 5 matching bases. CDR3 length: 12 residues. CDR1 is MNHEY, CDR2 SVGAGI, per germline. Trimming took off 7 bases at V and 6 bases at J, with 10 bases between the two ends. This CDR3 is CASTGVGNEQFF. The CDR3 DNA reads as TGTGCCAGCACCGGGGTAGGCAATGAGCAGTTCTTC.

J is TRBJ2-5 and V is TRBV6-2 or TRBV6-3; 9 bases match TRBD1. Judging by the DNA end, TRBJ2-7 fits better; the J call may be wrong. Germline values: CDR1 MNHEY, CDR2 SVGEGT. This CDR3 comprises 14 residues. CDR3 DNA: TGTGCCAGCAGCTCGGGACAGGGCTTCCGCGAGCAGTACTTC. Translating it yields CASSSGQGFREQYF.

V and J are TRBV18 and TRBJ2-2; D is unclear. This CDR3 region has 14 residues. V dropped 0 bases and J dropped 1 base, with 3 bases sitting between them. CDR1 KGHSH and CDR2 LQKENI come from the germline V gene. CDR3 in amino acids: CASSPPQNTGELFF. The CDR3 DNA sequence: TGTGCCAGCTCACCACCGCAGAACACCGGGGAGCTGTTTTTT.

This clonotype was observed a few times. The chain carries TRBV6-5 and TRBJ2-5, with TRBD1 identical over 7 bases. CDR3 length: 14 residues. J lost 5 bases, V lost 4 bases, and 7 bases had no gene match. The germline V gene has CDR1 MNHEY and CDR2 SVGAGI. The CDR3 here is CASSSQGGRETQYF. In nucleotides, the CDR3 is TGTGCCAGCAGTTCCCAAGGGGGCAGGGAGACCCAGTACTTC.

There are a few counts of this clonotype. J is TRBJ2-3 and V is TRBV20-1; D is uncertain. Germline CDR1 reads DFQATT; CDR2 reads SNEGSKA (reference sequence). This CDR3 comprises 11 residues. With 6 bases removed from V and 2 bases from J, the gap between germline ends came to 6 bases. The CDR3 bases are TGCAGTGCCCCCGTCACAGATACGCAGTATTTT. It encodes CSAPVTDTQYF.

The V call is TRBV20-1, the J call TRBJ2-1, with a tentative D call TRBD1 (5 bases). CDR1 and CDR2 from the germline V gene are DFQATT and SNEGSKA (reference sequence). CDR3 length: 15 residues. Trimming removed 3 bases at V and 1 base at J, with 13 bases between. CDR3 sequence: CSARTARLSYNEQFF. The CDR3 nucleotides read TGCAGTGCTAGGACAGCGAGACTTTCCTACAATGAGCAGTTCTTC.

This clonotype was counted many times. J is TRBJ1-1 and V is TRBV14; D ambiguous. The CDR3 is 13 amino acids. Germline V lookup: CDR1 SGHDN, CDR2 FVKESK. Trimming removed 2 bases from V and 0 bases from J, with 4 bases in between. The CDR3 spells CASSQNLNTEAFF. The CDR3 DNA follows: TGTGCCAGCAGCCAAAACCTGAACACTGAAGCTTTCTTT.

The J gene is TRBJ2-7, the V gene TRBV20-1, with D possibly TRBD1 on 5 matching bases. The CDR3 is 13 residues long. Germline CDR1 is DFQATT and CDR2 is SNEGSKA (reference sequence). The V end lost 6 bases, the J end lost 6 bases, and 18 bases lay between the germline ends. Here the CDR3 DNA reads TGCAGTGCGCAGACGGACACCACTGTCGAGCAGTACTTC. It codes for CSAQTDTTVEQYF.

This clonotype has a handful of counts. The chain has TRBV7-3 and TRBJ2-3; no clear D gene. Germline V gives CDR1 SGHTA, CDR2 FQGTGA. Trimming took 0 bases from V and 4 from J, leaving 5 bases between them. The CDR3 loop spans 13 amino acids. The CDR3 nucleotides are TGTGCCAGCAGCTTAACGAGCTCAGATACGCAGTATTTT. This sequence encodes CASSLTSSDTQYF.

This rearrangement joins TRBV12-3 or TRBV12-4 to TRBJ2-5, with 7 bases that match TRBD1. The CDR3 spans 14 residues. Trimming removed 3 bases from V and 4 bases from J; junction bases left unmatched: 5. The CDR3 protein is CASSFQGVLETQYF. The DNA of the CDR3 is TGTGCCAGCAGTTTCCAGGGGGTTTTAGAGACCCAGTACTTC.

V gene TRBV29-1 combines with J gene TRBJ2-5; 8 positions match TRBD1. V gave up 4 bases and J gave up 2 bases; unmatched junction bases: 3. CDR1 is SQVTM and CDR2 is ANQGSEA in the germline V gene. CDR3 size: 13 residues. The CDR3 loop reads CSVAQGGQETQYF. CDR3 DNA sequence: TGCAGCGTTGCACAGGGGGGTCAAGAGACCCAGTACTTC. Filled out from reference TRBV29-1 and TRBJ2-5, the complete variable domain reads SAVISQKPSRDICQRGTSLTIQCQVDSQVTMMFWYRQQPGQSLTLIATANQGSEATYESGFVIDKFPISRPNLTFSTLTVSNMSPEDSSIYLCSVAQGGQETQYFGPGTRLLVL.

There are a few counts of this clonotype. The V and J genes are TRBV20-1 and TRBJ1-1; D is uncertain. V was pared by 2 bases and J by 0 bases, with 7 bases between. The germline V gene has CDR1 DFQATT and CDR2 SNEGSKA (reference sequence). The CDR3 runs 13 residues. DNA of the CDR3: TGCAGTGCTAGATTCCAGATGAACACTGAAGCTTTCTTT. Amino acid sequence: CSARFQMNTEAFF.

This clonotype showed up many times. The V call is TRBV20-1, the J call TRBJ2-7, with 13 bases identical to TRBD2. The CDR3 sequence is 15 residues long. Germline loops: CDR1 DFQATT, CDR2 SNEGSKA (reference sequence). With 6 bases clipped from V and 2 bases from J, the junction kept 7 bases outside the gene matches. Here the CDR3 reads CSARTGTSGTYEQYF. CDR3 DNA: TGCAGTGCCCGGACTGGGACTAGCGGGACCTACGAGCAGTACTTC.

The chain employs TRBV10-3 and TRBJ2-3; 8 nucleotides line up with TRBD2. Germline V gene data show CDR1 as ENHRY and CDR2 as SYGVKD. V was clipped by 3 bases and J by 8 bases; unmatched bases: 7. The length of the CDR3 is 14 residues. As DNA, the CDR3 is TGTGCCATCAGTGATTCGGGGGGGATAGGTACGCAGTATTTT. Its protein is CAISDSGGIGTQYF.

This CDR3 reads CASSLDGTGGEKLFF. In DNA form, the CDR3 reads TGCGCCAGCAGCTTGGATGGGACAGGGGGGGAAAAACTGTTTTTT. V usage is TRBV5-1 and J usage is TRBJ1-4, with 11 bases lining up with TRBD1. Germline assignment: CDR1 SGHRS and CDR2 YFSETQ. The CDR3 contains 15 residues. V was clipped by 0 bases and J by 8 bases; unmatched bases: 3.

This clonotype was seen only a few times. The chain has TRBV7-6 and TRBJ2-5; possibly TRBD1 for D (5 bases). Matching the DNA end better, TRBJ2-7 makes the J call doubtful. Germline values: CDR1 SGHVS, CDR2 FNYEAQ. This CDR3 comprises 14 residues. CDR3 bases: TGTGCCAGCAGCCTGTTGACAGTTTCCTACGAGCAGTACTTC. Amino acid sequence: CASSLLTVSYEQYF.

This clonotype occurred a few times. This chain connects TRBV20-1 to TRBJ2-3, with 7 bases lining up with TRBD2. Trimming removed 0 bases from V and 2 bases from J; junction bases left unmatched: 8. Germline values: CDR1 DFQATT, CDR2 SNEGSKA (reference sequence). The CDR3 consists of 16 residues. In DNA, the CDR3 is TGCAGTGCTAGAGATCGGACAAGCGGGGACACAGATACGCAGTATTTT. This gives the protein CSARDRTSGDTDTQYF.